The 30 T cell receptor beta chains below come from one sample, sequenced in a study of beta chain features in type 1 diabetes listed by TCRdb under 2018. Results and caveats for the whole study, not just this receptor: In all four CD4+ subsets, TCRB CDR3 length was moderately but significantly shorter in type 1 diabetes patients.

Their antigens are not known. Library creation used the immunoSEQ multiplex PCR assay. All of the isolated RNA was reverse transcribed with the High Capacity cDNA Reverse Transcription Kit, so expressed TCRB transcripts were sequenced. Entries here come from immuneACCESS through TCRdb and include only in-frame sequences with V and J called. Some clones fail to appear in such tables; in the studies checked, an unresolved V gene covers under half of the shortfall, and the cause of the remainder is unknown. In this sample the table shows 150,000 to 200,000 clones, under 9.5% of which occur a single time. Clones ranked in the top ten supply approximately 0.54% of the sample. The sequenced sample was central memory CD4+ T cells from blood. These receptors all come from a man in his late teens or twenties with type 1 diabetes.

This clone was picked up many times. This sequence joins TRBV9 and TRBJ2-2; 7 bases agree with TRBD1. V gave up 0 bases and J gave up 6 bases; unmatched junction bases: 5. This CDR3 has 15 amino acids. From germline, CDR1 is SGDLS and CDR2 YYNGEE. The CDR3 region has the DNA TGTGCCAGCAGCGTAGGACAGGGCTGGGCCGGGGAGCTGTTTTTT. Amino acid sequence: CASSVGQGWAGELFF.

This clone was seen more than once but under ten times. This chain connects TRBV7-2 to TRBJ1-1; 9 bases are a match to TRBD1. CDR3 length: 15 amino acids. Germline-derived CDR1 and CDR2 are SGHTA and FQGNSA. Trimming cost V 5 bases and J 6 bases; bases outside gene matches: 10. CDR3 nucleotide sequence: TGTGCCAGCAGCCCACAGGGGGCGCATTACGCTGAAGCTTTCTTT. Translating gives CASSPQGAHYAEAFF.

This clone was observed a few times. The chain has TRBV18 and TRBJ1-4, with TRBD1 identical over 8 bases. Per germline, CDR1 KGHSH and CDR2 LQKENI. The CDR3 extends over 12 amino acids. V was pared by 8 bases and J by 5 bases, with 1 base of the junction left unmatched. The CDR3 sequence is CASGQGNEKLFF. Here the CDR3 DNA reads TGTGCCAGCGGACAGGGAAATGAAAAACTGTTTTTT.

This clone was detected a few times. The chain uses TRBV6-9 and TRBJ2-7, with D unresolved. CDR3 length equals 12 residues. V lost 6 bases, J lost 1 base, and 7 bases lay in between. CDR1 MNHGY and CDR2 SVAAGI come from the germline V gene. This CDR3 is CASRCSSYEQYF. CDR3 coding DNA: TGTGCCAGCAGGTGTAGTTCCTACGAGCAGTACTTC.

This clone was seen a handful of times. The chain recombines TRBV25-1 with TRBJ2-3; 7 bases are a match to TRBD2. The ends lost 3 bases at V and 4 bases at J; junction bases unmatched: 7. CDR3 size: 15 residues. Germline CDR1 MGHDK, CDR2 SYGVNS. CDR3 in DNA: TGTGCCAGCAGTGATTTAACTAGCGTCCCAGATACGCAGTATTTT. It codes for CASSDLTSVPDTQYF.

The chain joins TRBV7-2 to TRBJ1-1; perhaps TRBD1 as D (5 bases). The V end was cut by 5 bases, the J end by 7 bases, with 14 bases between. The CDR3 is 13 residues long. Germline V CDR1 and CDR2: SGHTA, FQGNSA. The CDR3 is CASSQNSRDEAFF. The DNA of the CDR3 is TGTGCCAGCAGCCAAAATAGCAGGGATGAAGCTTTCTTT.

This clone appeared a few times. The chain uses TRBV7-2 and TRBJ1-5; 9 bases agree with TRBD1. V lost 5 bases to trimming and J lost 2 bases; unmatched junction nucleotides: 4. Germline V gives CDR1 SGHTA, CDR2 FQGNSA. The length of the CDR3 is 15 residues. The CDR3 sequence is CASSRDRAGNQPQHF. CDR3 DNA sequence: TGTGCCAGCAGCCGGGACAGGGCAGGCAATCAGCCCCAGCATTTT. The complete variable domain, with remaining parts taken from reference TRBV7-2 and TRBJ1-5, reads GAGVSQSPSNKVTEKGKDVELRCDPISGHTALYWYRQSLGQGLEFLIYFQGNSAPDKSGLPSDRFSAERTGGSVSTLTIQRTQQEDSAVYLCASSRDRAGNQPQHFGDGTRLSIL.

J is TRBJ2-1 and V is TRBV29-1; 8 bases fit TRBD1. V was pared by 6 bases and J by 3 bases, with 10 bases of the junction left unmatched. The CDR3 is 15 residues long. Looked up from germline, CDR1 is SQVTM and CDR2 is ANQGSEA. The CDR3 region is CSVGQGPSRYNEQFF. In DNA form, the CDR3 reads TGCAGCGTCGGACAGGGTCCCAGCCGCTACAATGAGCAGTTCTTC.

A few counts support this clone. The gene calls are TRBV4-3 and TRBJ1-4; 8 positions match TRBD1. V lost 5 bases, J lost 6 bases, and 2 bases stayed unmatched. This CDR3 contains 13 residues. The V gene's germline CDR1 is LGHNA and CDR2 YSLEER. CDR3 DNA: TGCGCCAGCAGCGCACAGGGGGATGAAAAACTGTTTTTT. Translated, it gives CASSAQGDEKLFF.

This clone was found many times. The chain recombines TRBV7-2 with TRBJ1-1; 8 positions agree with TRBD1. Germline CDR1 reads SGHTA; CDR2 reads FQGNSA. V shed 5 bases and J 10 bases; nucleotides not matched to a gene: 15. This CDR3 is built from 15 residues. As DNA, the CDR3 is TGTGCCAGCAGCACTAGACAGGGGCAGGAGATTGGAGCTTTCTTT. As protein: CASSTRQGQEIGAFF.

This clone appeared a few times. The genes are TRBV15 and TRBJ1-2; TRBD1 matches 9 bases. The germline V gene has CDR1 LNHNV and CDR2 YYDKDF (reference sequence). J lost 3 bases, V lost 6 bases, and 2 bases had no gene match. This CDR3 has 13 amino acids. The CDR3 DNA is TGTGCCACCAGGGGACAGGGTTACTATGGCTACACCTTC. Translated: CATRGQGYYGYTF. The full variable domain, completed using reference TRBV15 and TRBJ1-2, is DAMVIQNPRYQVTQFGKPVTLSCSQTLNHNVMYWYQQKSSQAPKLLFHYYDKDFNNEADTPDNFQSRRPNTSFCFLDIRSPGLGDTAMYLCATRGQGYYGYTFGSGTRLTVV.

This clone was detected a few times. The J gene is TRBJ2-3, the V gene TRBV19; 11 bases map to TRBD1. Trimming at V came to 3 bases and at J to 5 bases, leaving 7 bases not matched to a gene. Per the germline V gene, CDR1 is LNHDA and CDR2 is SQIVND (reference sequence). The CDR3 covers 16 residues. The CDR3 sequence is CASSIWTGGLGDTQYF. In DNA, the CDR3 is TGTGCCAGTAGTATCTGGACAGGGGGCTTAGGAGATACGCAGTATTTT.

This clone was observed a few times. The chain couples TRBV5-6 to TRBJ1-5, with D possibly being TRBD1 (5 bases). Trimming removed 4 bases at V and 4 bases at J, with 24 bases between. This CDR3 region has 18 residues. Germline lookup yields CDR1 SGHDT and CDR2 YYEEEE. This CDR3 reads CASSTWTKRAGGNQPQHF. For the CDR3, the DNA is TGTGCCAGCAGCACGTGGACCAAGCGGGCCGGGGGGAATCAGCCCCAGCATTTT.

The CDR3 DNA is TGTGCCAGCAGCACCCGACTAGCGGGAGGGCCGGAGTACTTC. Its translation is CASSTRLAGGPEYF. The chain has TRBV11-2 and TRBJ2-7; TRBD2 aligns across 14 bases. With 5 bases clipped from V and 11 bases from J, the junction kept 8 bases outside the gene matches. The CDR3 is 14 amino acids. In germline, CDR1 is SGHAT, CDR2 FQNNGV.

The chain has TRBV15 and TRBJ1-5, with 12 bases lining up with TRBD1. This CDR3 has 18 amino acids. Germline lookup yields CDR1 LNHNV and CDR2 YYDKDF (reference sequence). The ends lost 1 base at V and 2 bases at J; junction bases unmatched: 6. The CDR3 coding sequence is TGTGCCACCAGCAGAGGAGGGACAGGGGGCACGGGCAATCAGCCCCAGCATTTT. Translated, it gives CATSRGGTGGTGNQPQHF.

This clone was counted between two and nine times. V is TRBV4-1 and J is TRBJ2-3; 14 bases line up with TRBD2. CDR3 length: 19 residues. J was trimmed by 0 bases and V by 4 bases; bases with no gene match: 9. CDR1 MGHRA and CDR2 YSYEKL come from the germline V gene. The CDR3 nucleotides are TGCGCCAGCAGCCCCGGGACTAGCGGGGGACTGTCTAGCACAGATACGCAGTATTTT. Translation: CASSPGTSGGLSSTDTQYF.

This sequence joins TRBV2 and TRBJ2-2; D perhaps matches TRBD2 (5 bases). With 7 bases removed from V and 6 bases from J, the gap between germline ends came to 12 bases. CDR3 size: 13 residues. Germline CDR1 and CDR2: SNHLY and FYNNEI. CDR3 nucleotides: TGTGCCAGCACTAGGAAGGAGGCCGGGGAGCTGTTTTTT. Residues: CASTRKEAGELFF.

This chain connects TRBV6-5 to TRBJ2-1; 9 nucleotides line up with TRBD1. Trimming cost V 5 bases and J 12 bases; bases outside gene matches: 11. Germline V gene sequence: CDR1 MNHEY, CDR2 SVGAGI. The CDR3 consists of 14 residues. CDR3 in DNA: TGTGCCAGCAGTCGGACAGGGGAGCAGATAGGGCAGTTCTTC. This sequence encodes CASSRTGEQIGQFF.

There are a few counts of this clone. The genes are TRBV30 and TRBJ1-4, with no clear D. With 3 bases removed from V and 5 bases from J, the gap between germline ends came to 16 bases. The CDR3 contains 15 residues. The germline gives CDR1 GTSNPN, CDR2 SVGIG (reference sequence). CDR3 bases: TGTGCCTGGAGCCCGGAGGGAGGGCGAAATGAAAAACTGTTTTTT. Protein: CAWSPEGGRNEKLFF.

This clone turned up a few times. The V call is TRBV21-1, the J call TRBJ2-7; TRBD1 reflects the table's D call only, with no check against the DNA. TRBV21-1 constitutes a pseudogene. This CDR3 region has 15 residues. The chain's CDR3 is CASSKKQGRRNEQYF. The CDR3 DNA is TGTGCCAGCAGCAAGAAACAGGGTAGGAGGAACGAGCAGTACTTC.

The chain recombines TRBV5-6 with TRBJ2-7, with D possibly being TRBD2 (6 bases). V was shortened by 4 bases and J by 6 bases, with 17 bases between the two germline ends. The CDR3 sequence is 14 residues long. Per the germline V gene, CDR1 is SGHDT and CDR2 is YYEEEE. Written as DNA, the CDR3 is TGTGCCAGCAGCCTGGGACTTACGACTGGCGAGCAGTACTTC. Its protein is CASSLGLTTGEQYF.

This clone appeared a few times. The V gene is TRBV7-9, the J gene TRBJ2-1; TRBD1 might be the D (5 bases). The germline gives CDR1 SEHNR, CDR2 FQNEAQ (reference sequence). V was trimmed by 2 bases and J by 9 bases, leaving 14 bases between them. The CDR3 is made up of 14 amino acids. The CDR3 bases are TGTGCCAGCAGCTTAAAGGGGCAGGAGAGTGAGCAGTTCTTC. It encodes CASSLKGQESEQFF.

This clone was observed a few times. The chain recombines TRBV7-2 with TRBJ2-2; D perhaps matches TRBD1 (7 bases). CDR1 is SGHTA, CDR2 FQGNSA, per germline. V was clipped by 1 base and J by 0 bases, with 15 bases between them. The CDR3 contains 18 residues. The CDR3, as DNA: TGTGCCAGCAGCTTAGACCAAGGAGGGACAGCGAACACCGGGGAGCTGTTTTTT. Its translation: CASSLDQGGTANTGELFF.

The rearrangement uses TRBV2 and TRBJ2-3; D is perhaps TRBD2 (5 bases). CDR3 length: 13 residues. The V end lost 8 bases, the J end lost 4 bases, and 13 bases lay between the germline ends. The germline CDR1 and CDR2 sequences are SNHLY and FYNNEI. The CDR3 sequence is CASQVTGADTQYF. In DNA, the CDR3 is TGTGCCAGCCAGGTTACCGGGGCAGATACGCAGTATTTT.

This clone was picked up a small number of times. The chain couples TRBV6-5 to TRBJ2-5; maybe TRBD1 (5 bases). The germline CDR1 and CDR2 sequences are MNHEY and SVGAGI. Trimming removed 5 bases from V and 4 bases from J, with 11 bases in between. This CDR3 has 13 amino acids. CDR3 region: CASSIDRLETQYF. The CDR3 DNA sequence: TGTGCCAGCAGTATTGACAGACTAGAGACCCAGTACTTC.

In its sample, this clone was seen a few times. The chain carries TRBV6-5 and TRBJ1-2, with a tentative D call TRBD1 (5 bases). Germline V CDR1 and CDR2: MNHEY, SVGAGI. V shed 5 bases and J shed 6 bases, with 19 bases lying between them. The CDR3 totals 15 residues. CDR3 DNA: TGTGCCAGCAGTCCCCCGGGGGAAGGGTCCCATGGCTACACCTTC. Encoded protein: CASSPPGEGSHGYTF.

This chain uses TRBV5-1 with TRBJ2-7; 10 bases agree with TRBD1. The CDR3 runs 13 residues. V gave up 4 bases and J gave up 7 bases; unmatched junction bases: 5. The germline V gene has CDR1 SGHRS and CDR2 YFSETQ. Written as DNA, the CDR3 is TGCGCCAGCAGCCCCGACAGGGGGCAAGAGCAGTACTTC. It specifies CASSPDRGQEQYF.

The chain recombines TRBV7-8 with TRBJ1-5; 8 positions match TRBD1. The CDR3 extends over 17 amino acids. The J segment lost 2 bases and the V segment lost 6 bases, leaving 12 bases of the junction unmatched. In germline, CDR1 is SGHVS, CDR2 FQNEAQ. The CDR3 DNA reads as TGTGCCAGCAGAGAAGCAGGGGGCCCCCGAGGCAATCAGCCCCAGCATTTT. Translation gives CASREAGGPRGNQPQHF.

This chain links TRBV29-1 with TRBJ1-3; weak D call: TRBD1 (6 bases). This CDR3 is built from 13 residues. The germline CDR1 and CDR2 sequences are SQVTM and ANQGSEA. With 6 bases removed from V and 1 base from J, the gap between germline ends came to 10 bases. The CDR3 spells CSVGTSSGNTIYF. In DNA, the CDR3 is TGCAGCGTAGGGACATCTTCTGGAAACACCATATATTTT.

This clone was counted a few times. The gene calls are TRBV28 and TRBJ2-7; 7 bases agree with TRBD2. The CDR3 runs 16 residues. Germline values: CDR1 MDHEN, CDR2 SYDVKM. V lost 8 bases, J lost 3 bases, and 16 bases stayed unmatched. CDR3 sequence (DNA): TGTGCCAGCGGCTCGGGGGGAGAGGCGGGAGTCTACGAGCAGTACTTC. It codes for CASGSGGEAGVYEQYF.